These 21 T cell receptor beta chains were sequenced from one sample in a study of CD8+ T cells in alopecia areata listed by TCRdb under 2018. In light of the paper, this sample's time point label describes: baseline before oral tofacitinib. Libraries were made using the immunoSEQ multiplex PCR assay. For TCR sequencing, RNA was extracted from every sample and reverse transcribed into cDNA to serve as template. TCRdb holds this immuneACCESS table with in-frame rearrangements only. Some clones are missing; in checked studies, unresolved V genes explain under half, and the rest has no known cause. Here the sample has some 130,000 clones; 45% to 50% occur a single time. The top ten clonotypes cover under 20% of the sample. The source material was CD8+ T cells sorted from blood, sampled at week 0. The source of these receptors is a human donor with alopecia areata.

The chain recombines TRBV15 with TRBJ2-3; 8 bases fit TRBD2. V was pared by 1 base and J by 2 bases, with 2 bases of the junction left unmatched. From germline, CDR1 is LNHNV and CDR2 YYDKDF (reference sequence). The CDR3 has 15 amino acids. Here the CDR3 reads CATSRVAGYTDTQYF. The CDR3 nucleotides are TGTGCCACCAGCAGAGTAGCGGGGTACACAGATACGCAGTATTTT.

This clone was seen a few times. One base separates it from a far larger clone, so it is likely a read error. The V and J genes are TRBV10-3 and TRBJ2-3; 11 bases agree with TRBD2. This CDR3 spans 13 amino acids. Per the germline V gene, CDR1 is ENHRY and CDR2 is SYGVKD. The CDR3 spells CAISDSTSGDLHF. The CDR3 coding sequence is TGTGCCATCAGTGACTCGACTAGCGGGGACCTGCATTTT.

The CDR3 here is CAGTGGGTEAFF. The CDR3 DNA reads TGTGCAGGGACAGGGGGTGGAACTGAAGCTTTCTTT. This chain joins TRBV6-6 and TRBJ1-1; 11 bases fit TRBD1. CDR1 MNHNY and CDR2 SVGAGI come from the germline V gene (reference sequence). This CDR3 comprises 12 residues.

The chain combines TRBV30 with TRBJ2-1, with D maybe TRBD1 (6 bases). The CDR3 runs 16 residues. V shed 0 bases and J shed 9 bases, with 21 bases lying between them. Germline assignment: CDR1 GTSNPN and CDR2 SVGIG (reference sequence). The DNA of the CDR3 is TGTGCCTGGAGTGTAGGGGGTGCCTCCAGAGGCATTGAGCAGTTCTTC. It yields the protein CAWSVGGASRGIEQFF.

Written as DNA, the CDR3 is TGTGCCAGCAGCTTAGACAGCACCTACGAGCAGTACTTC. This codes for CASSLDSTYEQYF. This chain uses TRBV7-6 with TRBJ2-7; D is ambiguous. The CDR3 covers 13 residues. Trimming stripped 1 base from V and 2 bases from J, with 6 bases between. Per the germline V gene, CDR1 is SGHVS and CDR2 is FNYEAQ. Full variable domain (remainder filled in from reference TRBV7-6 and TRBJ2-7): GAGVSQSPRYKVTKRGQDVALRCDPISGHVSLYWYRQALGQGPEFLTYFNYEAQQDKSGLPNDRFSAERPEGSISTLTIQRTEQRDSAMYRCASSLDSTYEQYFGPGTRLTVT.

The CDR3 reads CASSSDLPELGSPLHF. The CDR3 DNA follows: TGTGCCAGCAGTTCGGATCTACCCGAGCTAGGTTCACCCCTCCACTTT. The rearrangement joins TRBV27 to TRBJ1-6; D remains unclear. Between the trimmed V and J ends, which lost 4 bases and 9 bases, there was a span of 19 bases. The CDR3 has 16 residues. Germline V gene lookup returns CDR1 MNHEY and CDR2 SMNVEV (reference sequence).

The chain links TRBV29-1 to TRBJ2-2; 7 nucleotides align to TRBD2. Trimming at V came to 6 bases and at J to 5 bases, leaving 9 bases not matched to a gene. The CDR3 runs to 14 residues. CDR1 and CDR2 (germline): SQVTM, ANQGSEA. Here the CDR3 DNA reads TGCAGCGTAAGCGGGGCCTCTGGGACCGGGGAGCTGTTTTTT. Its protein product is CSVSGASGTGELFF.

The rearrangement links TRBV4-1 to TRBJ2-7; the D gene could be TRBD1 or TRBD2 (6 bases each). Trimming cost V 0 bases and J 3 bases, with 12 bases left between them. The CDR3 is 15 amino acids. Germline V lookup: CDR1 MGHRA, CDR2 YSYEKL. CDR3 residues: CASSQDWGAVYEQYF. The CDR3 DNA reads as TGCGCCAGCAGCCAAGACTGGGGGGCGGTCTACGAGCAGTACTTC.

This chain uses TRBV4-1 with TRBJ1-2, with D hard to call. V dropped 6 bases and J dropped 0 bases, with 14 bases sitting between them. Germline lookup yields CDR1 MGHRA and CDR2 YSYEKL. This CDR3 is 15 amino acids long. CDR3 sequence (DNA): TGCGCCAGCAGTCCCACCAGCAGAGCTAACTATGGCTACACCTTC. Translating gives CASSPTSRANYGYTF.

This chain connects TRBV30 to TRBJ1-2; perhaps TRBD1 as D (5 bases). This CDR3 has 12 residues. Germline V gives CDR1 GTSNPN, CDR2 SVGIG (reference sequence). Trimming took off 4 bases at V and 3 bases at J, with 9 bases between the two ends. In nucleotides, the CDR3 is TGTGCCTGGACGGGGGATTACTATGGCTACACCTTC. It specifies CAWTGDYYGYTF.

The chain has TRBV5-1 and TRBJ2-7; D unresolved. Germline assignment: CDR1 SGHRS and CDR2 YFSETQ. V was pared by 2 bases and J by 3 bases, with 9 bases between. This CDR3 comprises 13 residues. CDR3 region: CASSFGGNYEQYF. CDR3 DNA: TGCGCCAGCAGCTTTGGCGGAAACTACGAGCAGTACTTC.

The J gene is TRBJ1-2, the V gene TRBV2, with D perhaps matching TRBD1 (5 bases). The V gene's germline CDR1 is SNHLY and CDR2 FYNNEI. Trimming removed 6 bases at V and 0 bases at J, with 14 bases between. This CDR3 has 15 amino acids. The CDR3 region is CASSWGTTANYGYTF. The CDR3 bases are TGTGCCAGCAGCTGGGGCACGACAGCTAACTATGGCTACACCTTC.

This chain joins TRBV7-9 and TRBJ2-7; 9 bases map to TRBD2. Germline V gene data show CDR1 as SEHNR and CDR2 as FQNEAQ (reference sequence). J was trimmed by 1 base and V by 3 bases; bases with no gene match: 13. The CDR3 covers 18 residues. The CDR3: CASSFNVLRTSDSYEQYF. As DNA, the CDR3 is TGTGCCAGCAGCTTTAATGTGTTAAGGACTAGCGATTCCTACGAGCAGTACTTC.

V usage is TRBV30 and J usage is TRBJ1-1, with D unclear. The CDR3 has 13 amino acids. Trimming shortened V by 1 base and J by 3 bases, and 9 bases separated the two germline ends. CDR1 and CDR2 from the germline V gene are GTSNPN and SVGIG (reference sequence). As DNA, the CDR3 is TGTGCCTGGAGTGCCCTAGTGGACACTGAAGCTTTCTTT. Its protein product is CAWSALVDTEAFF.

Only a few counts were recorded for this clone. The chain recombines TRBV13 with TRBJ1-1; possible D gene TRBD1, 6 bases. Germline V gene data show CDR1 as PRHDT and CDR2 as FYEKMQ (reference sequence). CDR3 size: 13 residues. V lost 5 bases to trimming and J lost 10 bases, with 17 bases between them. CDR3 sequence reads: CASSTGTLEGAFF. The CDR3 region has the DNA TGTGCCAGCAGCACCGGGACATTGGAAGGAGCTTTCTTT.

The sample holds a few counts of this clone. The chain joins TRBV5-6 to TRBJ1-1, with D uncertain. With 4 bases removed from V and 1 base from J, the gap between germline ends came to 8 bases. CDR3 length: 13 amino acids. Germline assignment: CDR1 SGHDT and CDR2 YYEEEE. The CDR3 spells CASSGEGNTEAFF. The DNA for the CDR3 is TGTGCCAGCAGCGGGGAAGGGAACACTGAAGCTTTCTTT.

The rearrangement links TRBV30 to TRBJ2-3, with D uncertain. From germline, CDR1 is GTSNPN and CDR2 SVGIG (reference sequence). This CDR3 spans 12 amino acids. Trimming took 0 bases from V and 6 from J, leaving 7 bases between them. CDR3 sequence: CAWSVSVDTQYF. As DNA, the CDR3 is TGTGCCTGGAGTGTATCCGTTGATACGCAGTATTTT.

V and J are TRBV29-1 and TRBJ1-3; no reliable D call. Germline CDR1 SQVTM, CDR2 ANQGSEA. The CDR3 loop spans 13 amino acids. V was trimmed by 4 bases and J by 2 bases, leaving 9 bases between them. Here the CDR3 DNA reads TGCAGCGTTGGGGCTGGGCCTGGAAACACCATATATTTT. Amino acids: CSVGAGPGNTIYF.

The chain uses TRBV29-1 and TRBJ2-1, with D tentatively TRBD1 or TRBD2 (5 bases each). This CDR3 spans 14 amino acids. Germline lookup yields CDR1 SQVTM and CDR2 ANQGSEA. The germline V and J ends were trimmed by 4 bases and 10 bases, with 20 bases remaining between them. This chain's CDR3 is CSVAGTESGFEQFF. CDR3 sequence (DNA): TGCAGCGTTGCCGGGACCGAGTCGGGGTTCGAGCAGTTCTTC.

This clone showed up just a few times. The chain has TRBV5-4 and TRBJ2-7; D ambiguous. Germline V gives CDR1 SGHNT, CDR2 YYREEE (reference sequence). The CDR3 consists of 13 residues. The ends were cut back, 0 bases at V and 2 bases at J, with 6 bases in the middle. CDR3 loop: CASSLDQTYEQYF. CDR3 DNA: TGTGCCAGCAGCTTGGATCAGACCTACGAGCAGTACTTC.

The CDR3 region has the DNA TGTGCCAGCAGCTTAGGAGTTGGCGGGGCCACTGAAGCTTTCTTT. Translation gives CASSLGVGGATEAFF. This chain connects TRBV7-6 to TRBJ1-1, with D maybe TRBD1 (5 bases). Germline assignment: CDR1 SGHVS and CDR2 FNYEAQ. The V gene lost 1 base and the J gene lost 4 bases, with 13 bases spanning the gap. This CDR3 spans 15 amino acids.